These 28 T cell receptor beta chains originate from one sample sequenced in a study of blood T cell repertoires in COVID-19. Some clones are missing from TCRdb's copy, which holds only in-frame ones; the method was immunoSEQ multiplex PCR. The table records 150,000 to 200,000 clones, roughly 89% of them present only once. Input material: peripheral blood. The receptors derive from a woman between 45 and 65 years old with acute or convalescent COVID-19.

The chain recombines TRBV19 with TRBJ1-6; TRBD1 matches 11 bases. After removal of 5 bases from V and 11 bases from J, the junction contained 8 bases not matched to a gene. The V gene's germline CDR1 is LNHDA and CDR2 SQIVND (reference sequence). The CDR3 has 15 residues. The DNA of the CDR3 is TGTGCCAGTAGTGCAACCGGGACAGGGGGACCACCCCTCCACTTT. Amino acid sequence: CASSATGTGGPPLHF.

V gene TRBV23-1 combines with J gene TRBJ2-7; D is possibly TRBD1 (6 bases). TRBV23-1 is identified as an open reading frame with a role that is uncertain. The V and J ends lost 0 bases and 2 bases respectively, with 14 bases between them. The CDR3 covers 16 residues. The CDR3 here is CASSQSKDRATYEQYF. The CDR3 bases are TGCGCCAGCAGTCAATCAAAGGACAGAGCCACCTACGAGCAGTACTTC.

The chain uses TRBV10-3 and TRBJ1-2; perhaps TRBD1 as D (6 bases). V was clipped by 0 bases and J by 5 bases, with 10 bases between them. The CDR3 covers 14 residues. CDR1 is ENHRY and CDR2 is SYGVKD in the germline V gene. In nucleotides, the CDR3 is TGTGCCATCAGTGAGTCGGCCGGGACATATGGCTACACCTTC. As protein: CAISESAGTYGYTF.

The chain joins TRBV4-3 to TRBJ1-5; the D gene is possibly TRBD1 (6 bases). There are 15 residues in the CDR3. The V end was cut by 1 base, the J end by 1 base, with 8 bases between. Germline V gene data show CDR1 as LGHNA and CDR2 as YSLEER. CDR3 sequence: CASSQGGQSNQPQHF. The CDR3 nucleotides read TGCGCCAGCAGCCAAGGGGGGCAGAGCAATCAGCCCCAGCATTTT.

The chain uses TRBV9 and TRBJ1-3, with TRBD1 as a possible D gene (5 bases). The CDR3 loop spans 19 amino acids. V was pared by 0 bases and J by 0 bases, with 19 bases between. Germline V gene data show CDR1 as SGDLS and CDR2 as YYNGEE. The CDR3 spells CASSVVRGDIRFSGNTIYF. In DNA, the CDR3 is TGTGCCAGCAGCGTAGTAAGGGGCGACATAAGATTCTCTGGAAACACCATATATTTT.

This clone was seen only a few times. The rearrangement uses TRBV27 and TRBJ2-2; 9 bases map to TRBD2. CDR3 length equals 18 residues. Per the germline V gene, CDR1 is MNHEY and CDR2 is SMNVEV (reference sequence). The J segment lost 5 bases and the V segment lost 0 bases, leaving 10 bases of the junction unmatched. CDR3 loop: CASSLSRREGPWTGELFF. The CDR3 coding sequence is TGTGCCAGCAGTTTATCCCGGCGGGAGGGCCCTTGGACCGGGGAGCTGTTTTTT.

The rearrangement joins TRBV24-1 to TRBJ2-2; 7 bases agree with TRBD2. CDR3 length: 14 amino acids. With 5 bases clipped from V and 3 bases from J, the junction kept 2 bases outside the gene matches. Per the germline V gene, CDR1 is KGHDR and CDR2 is SFDVKD. The CDR3 DNA reads as TGTGCCACCAGTGGCCGGGGGGACACCGGGGAGCTGTTTTTT. Translation: CATSGRGDTGELFF.

A note on this clone: This same CDR3 is encoded by further DNA sequences in the sample. The rearrangement joins TRBV11-2 to TRBJ1-2; 8 nucleotides agree with TRBD1. Per germline, CDR1 SGHAT and CDR2 FQNNGV. The CDR3 contains 13 residues. V was clipped by 5 bases and J by 4 bases; unmatched bases: 3. The CDR3 spells CASSTGQGYGYTF. In DNA, the CDR3 is TGTGCCAGCAGCACCGGACAGGGCTATGGCTACACCTTC.

The rearrangement joins TRBV5-6 to TRBJ2-2, with D maybe TRBD1 (6 bases). Trimming took off 2 bases at V and 5 bases at J, with 16 bases between the two ends. The germline CDR1 and CDR2 sequences are SGHDT and YYEEEE. This CDR3 has 16 residues. DNA of the CDR3: TGTGCCAGCAGCTTACAGACAGGCATAGTAACCGGGGAGCTGTTTTTT. This codes for CASSLQTGIVTGELFF.

The rearrangement joins TRBV19 to TRBJ1-4; 9 bases align to TRBD1. The CDR3 runs to 16 residues. Germline CDR1 reads LNHDA; CDR2 reads SQIVND (reference sequence). After removal of 6 bases from V and 5 bases from J, the junction contained 10 bases not matched to a gene. The CDR3 reads CASRQPGQGDNEKLFF. CDR3 coding DNA: TGTGCCAGTAGACAACCGGGACAGGGAGACAATGAAAAACTGTTTTTT.

The chain carries TRBV18 and TRBJ1-2; 11 nucleotides match TRBD1. The junction had 7 bases not matched to a gene; V was cut back by 6 bases and J by 4 bases. Germline V CDR1 and CDR2: KGHSH, LQKENI. This CDR3 contains 15 residues. DNA for the CDR3: TGTGCCAGCTCGGACGGGACAGGGGGAGGCTATGGCTACACCTTC. Its protein is CASSDGTGGGYGYTF.

The sample holds one count of this clone. The gene calls are TRBV7-2 and TRBJ2-7; TRBD2 aligns across 8 bases. V gave up 4 bases and J gave up 9 bases; unmatched junction bases: 8. The CDR3 length is 13 residues. Per the germline V gene, CDR1 is SGHTA and CDR2 is FQGNSA. In DNA, the CDR3 is TGTGCCAGCAGCTCGACACGGGCGGGGGGGCAGTACTTC. It encodes CASSSTRAGGQYF.

This chain uses TRBV18 with TRBJ1-1, with TRBD1 as a possible D gene (6 bases). Trimming left V 4 bases short and J 4 bases short, with 16 bases between. This CDR3 contains 15 residues. CDR1 is KGHSH, CDR2 LQKENI, per germline. The CDR3 DNA sequence: TGTGCCAGCTCACAGTCATCCAGGGGTGCCACTGAAGCTTTCTTT. This encodes CASSQSSRGATEAFF.

J is TRBJ2-7 and V is TRBV10-1; tentatively, D is TRBD1 (6 bases). CDR3 size: 12 residues. Germline loops: CDR1 WNHNN, CDR2 SYGVQD (reference sequence). Deletions cut 9 bases from V and 0 bases from J, with 9 bases between. The DNA for the CDR3 is TGCGCCAGTGGGGACAACTCCTACGAGCAGTACTTC. Its translation is CASGDNSYEQYF.

The chain joins TRBV9 to TRBJ1-6, with D possibly being TRBD1 (5 bases). The CDR3 totals 16 residues. CDR1 SGDLS and CDR2 YYNGEE come from the germline V gene. V lost 4 bases to trimming and J lost 4 bases, with 15 bases between them. DNA of the CDR3: TGTGCCAGCAGCCCCCAGATAGGGGTTTATAATTCACCCCTCCACTTT. This encodes CASSPQIGVYNSPLHF.

The chain couples TRBV13 to TRBJ1-1; 9 nucleotides align to TRBD1. The CDR3 extends over 15 amino acids. V shed 6 bases and J 5 bases; nucleotides not matched to a gene: 10. In germline, CDR1 is PRHDT, CDR2 FYEKMQ (reference sequence). CDR3 in amino acids: CASRKGQGPGTEAFF. Here the CDR3 DNA reads TGTGCCAGCAGGAAGGGACAGGGTCCGGGAACTGAAGCTTTCTTT.

The chain is built from TRBV9 and TRBJ1-1; TRBD1 might be the D (5 bases). Germline V lookup: CDR1 SGDLS, CDR2 YYNGEE. The V end was cut by 1 base, the J end by 3 bases, with 10 bases between. This CDR3 contains 14 residues. CDR3 amino acids: CASSVRGWDTEAFF. The CDR3 nucleotides read TGTGCCAGCAGCGTACGGGGGTGGGACACTGAAGCTTTCTTT.

The rearrangement links TRBV5-8 to TRBJ2-3; 13 bases map to TRBD2. The germline CDR1 and CDR2 sequences are SGHTS and YDEGEE. The V segment lost 4 bases and the J segment 1 base; nucleotides outside the gene matches: 6. The CDR3 spans 17 residues. As DNA, the CDR3 is TGTGCCAGCAGCCCCGGGACTAGCGGGATACGCACAGATACGCAGTATTTT. Its translation is CASSPGTSGIRTDTQYF.

This clone was seen only a few times. This chain links TRBV24-1 with TRBJ1-3; maybe TRBD1 (5 bases). V was shortened by 2 bases and J by 13 bases, with 17 bases between the two germline ends. CDR1 and CDR2 from the germline V gene are KGHDR and SFDVKD. This CDR3 is built from 14 residues. The CDR3 bases are TGTGCCACCAGTGATTCCCAGGAAGCCGGGGGGATATATTTT. This codes for CATSDSQEAGGIYF.

This sequence joins TRBV24-1 and TRBJ2-1, with D possibly being TRBD2 (5 bases). Germline CDR1 is KGHDR and CDR2 is SFDVKD. The CDR3 loop spans 12 amino acids. Trimming left V 5 bases short and J 9 bases short, with 10 bases between. The CDR3 reads CATSGARAEQFF. The CDR3 nucleotides are TGTGCCACCAGTGGTGCGCGGGCTGAGCAGTTCTTC.

The CDR3 DNA follows: TGTGCCAGCAGCGTAGCTCGGGATGGCTACACCTTC. It encodes CASSVARDGYTF. The V and J genes are TRBV9 and TRBJ1-2; no clear D gene. The CDR3 consists of 12 residues. Germline V lookup: CDR1 SGDLS, CDR2 YYNGEE. Trimming shortened V by 0 bases and J by 6 bases, and 6 bases separated the two germline ends.

The V and J genes are TRBV6-6 and TRBJ2-1, with 7 bases matching TRBD2. Germline lookup yields CDR1 MNHNY and CDR2 SVGAGI (reference sequence). V was pared by 5 bases and J by 3 bases, with 16 bases of the junction left unmatched. This CDR3 has 18 residues. As DNA, the CDR3 is TGTGCCAGCAGTCCCGCTCGATGGGGGAGGGGTAACTACAATGAGCAGTTCTTC. Translated, it gives CASSPARWGRGNYNEQFF.

This rearrangement joins TRBV6-2 or TRBV6-3 to TRBJ2-7; D possibly corresponds to TRBD1 (5 bases). Trimming took off 6 bases at V and 1 base at J, with 10 bases between the two ends. Germline V lookup: CDR1 MNHEY, CDR2 SVGEGT. The CDR3 spans 13 residues. CDR3 residues: CASSLGHSYEQYF. The CDR3, as DNA: TGTGCCAGCAGCCTCGGACATTCCTACGAGCAGTACTTC.

The rearrangement uses TRBV2 and TRBJ1-1; D is ambiguous. Germline V lookup: CDR1 SNHLY, CDR2 FYNNEI. The CDR3 sequence is 15 residues long. Trimming took off 0 bases at V and 4 bases at J, with 12 bases between the two ends. The CDR3 loop reads CASSEAAGRSTEAFF. CDR3 nucleotides: TGTGCCAGCAGTGAAGCGGCGGGTAGGTCCACTGAAGCTTTCTTT.

The chain links TRBV27 to TRBJ2-1, with D tentatively TRBD1 (5 bases). The CDR3 contains 11 residues. Germline V lookup: CDR1 MNHEY, CDR2 SMNVEV (reference sequence). V was cut by 4 bases and J by 8 bases, with 6 bases left in between. The CDR3 protein is CASSSRDEQFF. Written as DNA, the CDR3 is TGTGCCAGCAGTTCCAGGGATGAGCAGTTCTTC.

The chain has TRBV5-4 and TRBJ2-3; TRBD2 matches 7 bases. The CDR3 loop spans 16 amino acids. The germline V gene encodes CDR1 SGHNT and CDR2 YYREEE (reference sequence). After removal of 1 base from V and 6 bases from J, the junction contained 11 bases not matched to a gene. The CDR3 reads CASSLWEAGTKDTQYF. The CDR3 nucleotides read TGTGCCAGCAGCTTGTGGGAAGCGGGAACAAAGGATACGCAGTATTTT.

The V and J genes are TRBV29-1 and TRBJ1-6; possibly TRBD1 for D (6 bases). Germline CDR1 and CDR2: SQVTM and ANQGSEA. The CDR3 is 15 amino acids. CDR3 in DNA: TGCAGGATTCTCCCCCCAAGACAGGATAATTCACCCCTCCACTTT. It is translated as CRILPPRQDNSPLHF.

The chain carries TRBV11-3 and TRBJ1-1, with 9 bases that match TRBD1. Trimming took 1 base from V and 3 from J; bases not matched to a gene: 6. The CDR3 has 16 residues. Germline loops: CDR1 SGHNT, CDR2 YENEEA. The CDR3 sequence is CASSLATGTGYTEAFF. The CDR3, as DNA: TGTGCCAGCAGCTTAGCGACCGGGACAGGGTACACTGAAGCTTTCTTT.